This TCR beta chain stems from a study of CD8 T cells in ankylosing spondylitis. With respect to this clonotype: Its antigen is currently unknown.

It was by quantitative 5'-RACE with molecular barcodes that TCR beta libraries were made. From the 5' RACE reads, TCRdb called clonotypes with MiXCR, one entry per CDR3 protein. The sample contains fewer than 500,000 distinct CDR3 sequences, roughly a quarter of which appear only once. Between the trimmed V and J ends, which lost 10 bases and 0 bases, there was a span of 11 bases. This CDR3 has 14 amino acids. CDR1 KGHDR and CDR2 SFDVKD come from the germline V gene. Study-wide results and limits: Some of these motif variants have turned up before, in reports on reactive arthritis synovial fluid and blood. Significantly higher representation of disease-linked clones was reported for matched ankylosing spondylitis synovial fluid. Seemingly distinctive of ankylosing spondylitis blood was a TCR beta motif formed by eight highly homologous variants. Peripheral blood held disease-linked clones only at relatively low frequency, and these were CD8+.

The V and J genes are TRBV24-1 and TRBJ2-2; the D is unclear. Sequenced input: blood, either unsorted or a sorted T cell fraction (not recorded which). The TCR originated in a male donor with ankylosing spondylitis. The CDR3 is CATEREANTGELFF. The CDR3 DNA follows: TGTGCCACAGAACGAGAAGCGAACACCGGGGAGCTGTTTTTT.